Below, 30 T cell receptor beta chains from the same sample are listed, as sequenced in a study of T cells in Graves' hyperthyroidism and ophthalmopathy. Researchers amplified the TCR beta CDR3 regions from RNA transcripts. In the first-round RT-PCR of the TCR CDR3, the HTBI primer set was used. TCRdb recomputed calls from the multiplex PCR reads with MiXCR, one row per CDR3 protein. Altogether nearly 600,000 distinct CDR3 sequences are present, 11% to 15% being singletons, with the ten largest covering about 6.6%. Specimen: blood. These receptors originate from a woman younger than 35 with Graves' ophthalmopathy.

This clonotype was seen ten or more times. V usage is TRBV5-1 and J usage is TRBJ2-7, with 14 bases lining up with TRBD2. The CDR3 has 16 residues. With 3 bases clipped from V and 1 base from J, the junction kept 3 bases outside the gene matches. Germline V gene lookup returns CDR1 SGHRS and CDR2 YFSETQ. CDR3 nucleotide sequence: TGCGCCAGCAGCTCTGGGACTAGCGGGAGTTCCTACGAGCAGTACTTC. Encoded protein: CASSSGTSGSSYEQYF.

There are many counts of this clonotype. This chain links TRBV20-1 with TRBJ2-7, with TRBD1 matching 10 bases. Germline values: CDR1 DFQATT, CDR2 SNEGSKA (reference sequence). V trimming: 1 base; J trimming: 5 bases; junction bases outside the gene matches: 2. CDR3 length: 13 residues. CDR3: CSARGQGADEQYF. The CDR3 DNA reads as TGCAGTGCTAGAGGACAGGGGGCGGACGAGCAGTACTTC.

This chain links TRBV28 with TRBJ1-1, with D possibly TRBD1 on 5 matching bases. V was shortened by 4 bases and J by 7 bases, with 13 bases between the two germline ends. CDR3 size: 13 residues. The germline CDR1 and CDR2 sequences are MDHEN and SYDVKM. CDR3 residues: CASSSLGEIEAFF. CDR3 nucleotides: TGTGCCAGCAGTTCCCTGGGGGAAATTGAAGCTTTCTTT.

In this sample, this clonotype turned up many times. This sequence joins TRBV10-3 and TRBJ2-7; 7 bases fit TRBD1. The J segment lost 4 bases and the V segment lost 6 bases, leaving 6 bases of the junction unmatched. Germline assignment: CDR1 ENHRY and CDR2 SYGVKD. The CDR3 runs to 13 residues. In DNA form, the CDR3 reads TGTGCCATCAGAGCCGGGACAGATTACGAGCAGTACTTC. Its translation is CAIRAGTDYEQYF.

The chain carries TRBV7-9 and TRBJ1-2; no definite D call. This CDR3 has 14 residues. The V and J ends lost 0 bases and 5 bases respectively, with 10 bases between them. Germline CDR1 reads SEHNR; CDR2 reads FQNEAQ (reference sequence). CDR3 nucleotide sequence: TGTGCCAGCAGCTTAGCGCCGGAGGGTTATGGCTACACCTTC. This translates into CASSLAPEGYGYTF.

V gene TRBV30 combines with J gene TRBJ2-4; 7 bases fit TRBD1. In germline, CDR1 is GTSNPN, CDR2 SVGIG (reference sequence). V was clipped by 3 bases and J by 0 bases; unmatched bases: 11. CDR3 length: 17 amino acids. The chain's CDR3 is CAWSLTGARLAKNIQYF. In DNA, the CDR3 is TGTGCCTGGAGCCTAACAGGGGCCCGACTAGCCAAAAACATTCAGTACTTC.

V gene TRBV12-3 or TRBV12-4 combines with J gene TRBJ1-4; 7 bases line up with TRBD1. V was pared by 7 bases and J by 2 bases, with 7 bases of the junction left unmatched. The CDR3 consists of 15 residues. CDR3 DNA: TGTGCCAGCACTCCATACAGGGGCACTAATGAAAAACTGTTTTTT. Translation gives CASTPYRGTNEKLFF.

Ten or more counts support this clonotype. The chain links TRBV7-9 to TRBJ1-2; TRBD1 aligns across 9 bases. Unmatched junction bases numbered 0, after V lost 4 bases and J lost 6 bases. The length of the CDR3 is 12 residues. CDR1 and CDR2 (germline): SEHNR, FQNEAQ (reference sequence). The CDR3: CASSWTGDGYTF. CDR3 DNA: TGTGCCAGCAGCTGGACAGGGGATGGCTACACCTTC.

This clonotype was counted at least ten times. The chain combines TRBV24-1 with TRBJ2-3; 8 positions match TRBD1. This CDR3 has 15 residues. Trimming cost V 4 bases and J 7 bases; bases outside gene matches: 9. Germline CDR1 and CDR2: KGHDR and SFDVKD. The CDR3 nucleotides are TGTGCCACCAGTGACCCCGGACAGGGCCAGCATACGCAGTATTTT. It translates to CATSDPGQGQHTQYF.

This clonotype was observed many times. J is TRBJ2-7 and V is TRBV28, with TRBD1 matching 12 bases. The CDR3 runs to 17 residues. Germline V gene lookup returns CDR1 MDHEN and CDR2 SYDVKM. With 5 bases clipped from V and 3 bases from J, the junction kept 11 bases outside the gene matches. DNA of the CDR3: TGTGCCAGCAGTCAACGTAGGGACAGGGGGCGCCTCTACGAGCAGTACTTC. Protein sequence: CASSQRRDRGRLYEQYF.

The chain carries TRBV6-1 and TRBJ1-2; unclear D gene. The CDR3 has 14 amino acids. The V and J ends lost 4 bases and 4 bases respectively, with 13 bases between them. The germline V gene has CDR1 MNHNS and CDR2 SASEGT. The CDR3 here is CASSADGRSYGYTF. In DNA, the CDR3 is TGTGCCAGCAGTGCGGACGGACGATCCTATGGCTACACCTTC.

The chain combines TRBV6-1 with TRBJ2-3; 9 positions agree with TRBD2. Trimming took 3 bases from V and 0 from J; bases not matched to a gene: 4. CDR3 length equals 16 residues. The germline V gene has CDR1 MNHNS and CDR2 SASEGT. As DNA, the CDR3 is TGTGCCAGCAGTGATGTAGCGGGAGAGAGCACAGATACGCAGTATTTT. Protein sequence: CASSDVAGESTDTQYF.

This rearrangement joins TRBV19 to TRBJ1-2; TRBD1 is a possible D gene (6 bases). Germline values: CDR1 LNHDA, CDR2 SQIVND (reference sequence). Trimming stripped 5 bases from V and 6 bases from J, with 16 bases between. The CDR3 loop spans 14 amino acids. CDR3 nucleotides: TGTGCCAGTAGTTTAAGAGACAGGACAAATGGCTACACCTTC. Translation: CASSLRDRTNGYTF.

This clonotype was counted a few times. The V and J genes are TRBV24-1 and TRBJ2-1; tentatively, D is TRBD2 (9 bases). Trimming left V 3 bases short and J 5 bases short, with 16 bases between. Germline loops: CDR1 KGHDR, CDR2 SFDVKD. The CDR3 sequence is 16 residues long. CDR3 region: CATSDQLAGQDNEQFF. Written as DNA, the CDR3 is TGTGCCACCAGTGATCAGCTAGCGGGACAGGACAATGAGCAGTTCTTC.

The V and J genes are TRBV2 and TRBJ2-7; the match to TRBD1 covers 8 bases. This CDR3 has 16 residues. Germline CDR1 SNHLY, CDR2 FYNNEI. The V and J ends lost 2 bases and 0 bases, in that order; junction bases with no gene match: 6. The CDR3 loop is CASSEPTGAGSYEQYF. The CDR3 coding sequence is TGTGCCAGCAGTGAACCGACAGGGGCAGGCTCCTACGAGCAGTACTTC.

Comments on this clonotype: Since the CDR3 does not end with the conserved phenylalanine or tryptophan, this likely comes from a read error. This sequence joins TRBV3-1 and TRBJ2-3, with TRBD2 matching over 9 bases. This CDR3 is 14 amino acids long. CDR1 and CDR2 (germline): LGHDT, YNNKEL (reference sequence). After removal of 4 bases from V and 3 bases from J, the junction contained 2 bases not matched to a gene. The CDR3 loop reads CASSLAGATDTQYL. The CDR3 DNA reads as TGTGCCAGCAGCCTAGCGGGAGCGACAGATACGCAGTATCTT.

This clonotype was seen at least ten times. The gene calls are TRBV6-2 or TRBV6-3 and TRBJ2-1; D is possibly TRBD2 (5 bases). Germline CDR1 and CDR2: MNHEY and SVGEGT. The CDR3 runs to 16 residues. With 6 bases removed from V and 6 bases from J, the gap between germline ends came to 21 bases. The CDR3 nucleotides are TGTGCCAGCAGCCTACTGGCCGGGGTCTTTATCAATGAGCAGTTCTTC. This gives the protein CASSLLAGVFINEQFF.

This clonotype was observed at least ten times. The chain recombines TRBV2 with TRBJ2-5; no clear D. CDR1 SNHLY and CDR2 FYNNEI come from the germline V gene. This CDR3 is built from 11 residues. The ends were cut back, 8 bases at V and 1 base at J, with 5 bases in the middle. The CDR3 region is CASGSQETQYF. The CDR3 bases are TGTGCCAGCGGCAGCCAAGAGACCCAGTACTTC.

The rearrangement uses TRBV7-9 and TRBJ1-1, with TRBD1 as a possible D gene (6 bases). Germline CDR1 reads SEHNR; CDR2 reads FQNEAQ (reference sequence). The V and J ends lost 5 bases and 6 bases respectively, with 19 bases between them. CDR3 length: 15 amino acids. CDR3 coding DNA: TGTGCCAGCAGCCTAGGGCTCAGGGGTTTCGCTGAAGCTTTCTTT. The encoded protein is CASSLGLRGFAEAFF.

The chain links TRBV14 to TRBJ2-7; TRBD2 aligns across 9 bases. Looked up from germline, CDR1 is SGHDN and CDR2 is FVKESK. This CDR3 is 15 amino acids long. With V trimmed by 4 bases and J by 2 bases, 6 bases remained unmatched. The CDR3 loop reads CASSLERGRAYEQYF. Written as DNA, the CDR3 is TGTGCCAGCAGCCTAGAGCGCGGGAGGGCCTACGAGCAGTACTTC.

The table lists this clonotype with many counts. The chain carries TRBV7-9 and TRBJ2-5; D is unresolved. V was trimmed by 6 bases and J by 3 bases, leaving 2 bases between them. CDR3 length: 10 residues. Germline values: CDR1 SEHNR, CDR2 FQNEAQ (reference sequence). The CDR3 spells CASRKETQYF. CDR3 sequence (DNA): TGTGCCAGCAGGAAAGAGACCCAGTACTTC.

This clonotype was seen ten or more times. The chain joins TRBV2 to TRBJ1-1; D is possibly TRBD1 (6 bases). The CDR3 spans 15 residues. Germline CDR1 SNHLY, CDR2 FYNNEI. V lost 0 bases to trimming and J lost 5 bases, with 13 bases between them. CDR3 sequence (DNA): TGTGCCAGCAGTGAAGCTGGGGGGCGTAGGACTGAAGCTTTCTTT. Amino acid sequence: CASSEAGGRRTEAFF.

This clonotype was counted ten times or more. The chain carries TRBV10-3 and TRBJ2-5; 10 bases map to TRBD2. V trimming: 10 bases; J trimming: 3 bases; junction bases outside the gene matches: 8. CDR3 length: 14 amino acids. CDR1 is ENHRY, CDR2 SYGVKD, per germline. The CDR3 bases are TGTGCCACAACCACCCTAGCGGGGGAAGAGACCCAGTACTTC. It specifies CATTTLAGEETQYF.

This clonotype was detected many times. The chain employs TRBV6-1 and TRBJ1-3; no clear D gene. V was trimmed by 7 bases and J by 4 bases, leaving 17 bases between them. Germline V lookup: CDR1 MNHNS, CDR2 SASEGT. The CDR3 covers 15 residues. CDR3 in amino acids: CASIPRGGLGNTIYF. The CDR3 bases are TGTGCCAGCATCCCCCGGGGAGGGTTGGGAAACACCATATATTTT.

This clonotype has at least ten counts. The chain couples TRBV30 to TRBJ2-7, with a possible D match to TRBD2 (5 bases). Looked up from germline, CDR1 is GTSNPN and CDR2 is SVGIG (reference sequence). The germline V and J ends were trimmed by 3 bases and 4 bases, with 10 bases remaining between them. CDR3 size: 12 residues. The CDR3 here is CAWSSGIYEQYF. The CDR3 nucleotides are TGTGCCTGGAGCTCCGGGATTTACGAGCAGTACTTC.

On this clonotype itself: A much larger clone differs from this one at a single base, so this may be a read error. The gene calls are TRBV6-6 and TRBJ2-1; 11 bases align to TRBD2. This CDR3 region has 15 residues. Germline V CDR1 and CDR2: MNHNY, SVGAGI (reference sequence). CDR3 nucleotide sequence: TGTGCCAGCAGTTACTCGACTAGCGGGAACAATGTGCAGTTCTTC. Its protein is CASSYSTSGNNVQFF.

This clonotype was detected ten times or more. This rearrangement joins TRBV3-1 to TRBJ2-5; perhaps TRBD1 as D (6 bases). The CDR3 runs 15 residues. Germline V gives CDR1 LGHDT, CDR2 YNNKEL (reference sequence). Trimming pared 7 bases from V and 1 base from J, leaving 16 bases between. CDR3: CASKATQGFQETQYF. CDR3 bases: TGTGCCAGCAAAGCCACACAGGGCTTCCAAGAGACCCAGTACTTC.

There are a few counts of this clonotype. The chain employs TRBV14 and TRBJ2-5; the D gene is possibly TRBD2 (5 bases). The CDR3 has 12 amino acids. Germline CDR1 is SGHDN and CDR2 is FVKESK. Trimming pared 1 base from V and 10 bases from J, leaving 10 bases between. DNA of the CDR3: TGTGCCAGCAGCCAAGGCTCTGAGGGCCAGTACTTC. Amino acids: CASSQGSEGQYF.

About this clonotype itself: A much larger clone lies one base from this, so it may be a read error. The V and J genes are TRBV4-1 and TRBJ2-7; 7 nucleotides align to TRBD1. This CDR3 has 13 residues. Germline V gene data show CDR1 as MGHRA and CDR2 as YSYEKL. CDR3 coding DNA: TGTGCCAGCAGCCCTCGACAGGGCCACGAGCAGTACTTC. Its protein product is CASSPRQGHEQYF.

For this clonotype: A much bigger clone sits one base away, suggesting this may be a read error. The chain joins TRBV6-5 to TRBJ1-1, with D uncertain. V shed 0 bases and J shed 4 bases, with 9 bases lying between them. Per the germline V gene, CDR1 is MNHEY and CDR2 is SVGAGI. The CDR3 extends over 14 amino acids. CDR3 amino acids: CASSYSGMSTEAFF. DNA for the CDR3: TGTGCCAGCAGTTACTCAGGGATGAGCACTGAAGCTTTCTTT.